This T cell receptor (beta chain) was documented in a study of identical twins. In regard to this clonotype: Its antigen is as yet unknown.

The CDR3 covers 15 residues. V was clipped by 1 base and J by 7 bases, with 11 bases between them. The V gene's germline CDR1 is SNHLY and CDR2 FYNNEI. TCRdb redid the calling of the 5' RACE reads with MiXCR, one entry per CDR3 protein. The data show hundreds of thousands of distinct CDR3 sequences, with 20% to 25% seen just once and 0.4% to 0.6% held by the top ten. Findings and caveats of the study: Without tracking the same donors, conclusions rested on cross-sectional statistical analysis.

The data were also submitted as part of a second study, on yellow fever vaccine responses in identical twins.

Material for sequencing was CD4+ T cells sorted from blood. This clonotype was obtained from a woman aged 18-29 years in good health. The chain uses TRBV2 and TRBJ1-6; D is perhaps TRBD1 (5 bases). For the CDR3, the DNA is TGTGCCAGCAGTGAAGTCGCAGGGTCGAATTCACCCCTCCACTTT. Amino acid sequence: CASSEVAGSNSPLHF. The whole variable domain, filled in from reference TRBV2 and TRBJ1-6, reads EPEVTQTPSHQVTQMGQEVILRCVPISNHLYFYWYRQILGQKVEFLVSFYNNEISEKSEIFDDQFSVERPDGSNFTLKIRSTKLEDSAMYFCASSEVAGSNSPLHFGNGTRLTVT.